This T cell receptor (beta chain) stems from a study of molecular identifiers for immune sequencing clone quantification. Findings and limits, study-wide: The study reportedly detected spiked Jurkat TCR RNA from one cell among around 970,000 naive cells. Clones of above 20 RNA copies carried over 98% of effector molecules; in naive cells they carried under 1%.

This clonotype was detected many times. The antigen remains unidentified. Via MiXCR, TCRdb re-called the PCR reads, giving one row per CDR3 protein. Of some 65,000 distinct CDR3 sequences listed, about 18% are singletons. The CDR3 is 20 amino acids. Germline-derived CDR1 and CDR2 are SGHVS and FNYEAQ. The junction had 18 bases not matched to a gene; V was cut back by 5 bases and J by 4 bases. The specimen sequenced was naive CD8+ T cells from blood, with Jurkat cell RNA spiked in. Subset noted: FACS-sorted CD8+CD4-CCR7+CD45RA+ naive T cells. The sequence came from a human donor in good health. Some libraries in this study had Jurkat cell RNA spiked in. V and J are TRBV7-6 and TRBJ2-2, with 11 nucleotides matching TRBD1. CDR3 sequence (DNA): TGTGCCAGCAGCCTAGTCGGGACAGGGGGTTCCGGGGTTGGCACCGGGGAGCTGTTTTTT. Translating it yields CASSLVGTGGSGVGTGELFF.